These 29 T cell receptor beta chains were sequenced from one sample in a study of T cell repertoires in cytomegalovirus infection. Their specific antigens are unknown. TCRdb used MiXCR to reprocess the reads, holding one entry per CDR3 protein. Of about 770,000 distinct CDR3 sequences in the sample, 25% to 30% were seen once. Specimen: cultured CD8+ T cells from PBMCs, collected from culture after CMV antigen stimulation. Every receptor here comes from a human donor in good health (CMV status not recorded). Some clones in this sample may be carry-over from other donors' samples.

The chain uses TRBV27 and TRBJ2-7; possible D gene TRBD1, 5 bases. Trimming stripped 3 bases from V and 6 bases from J, with 12 bases between. Germline values: CDR1 MNHEY, CDR2 SMNVEV (reference sequence). The CDR3 contains 13 residues. In nucleotides, the CDR3 is TGTGCCAGCAGTTTGACAGCGACGGGCGAGCAGTACTTC. Translating it yields CASSLTATGEQYF.

This chain connects TRBV4-2 to TRBJ2-2, with 9 bases identical to TRBD1. Germline assignment: CDR1 LGHNA and CDR2 YNFKEQ. V was pared by 4 bases and J by 4 bases, with 7 bases of the junction left unmatched. CDR3 length equals 16 residues. This CDR3 reads CASSPGTGTITGELFF. The CDR3 nucleotides read TGTGCCAGCAGCCCCGGGACAGGGACAATCACCGGGGAGCTGTTTTTT.

The sample holds a few counts of this clonotype. This sequence joins TRBV28 and TRBJ1-2, with 7 bases lining up with TRBD1. Germline V gene lookup returns CDR1 MDHEN and CDR2 SYDVKM. This CDR3 has 14 amino acids. V dropped 3 bases and J dropped 4; count of bases not matched to a gene: 5. Here the CDR3 reads CASSLQGELYGYTF. The CDR3, as DNA: TGTGCCAGCAGTTTGCAGGGGGAGCTCTATGGCTACACCTTC.

The chain has TRBV27 and TRBJ1-1; no clear D. CDR1 MNHEY and CDR2 SMNVEV come from the germline V gene (reference sequence). V lost 6 bases, J lost 3 bases, and 20 bases lay in between. CDR3 size: 16 residues. CDR3 DNA sequence: TGTGCCAGCAGGGCCTCATACCGGGCCACGGACACTGAAGCTTTCTTT. Translation: CASRASYRATDTEAFF.

The CDR3: CATSDPRLAGAETQYF. For the CDR3, the DNA is TGTGCCACCAGTGACCCCCGACTAGCGGGGGCGGAGACCCAGTACTTC. The chain has TRBV24-1 and TRBJ2-5; 12 positions agree with TRBD2. V was pared by 4 bases and J by 5 bases, with 7 bases of the junction left unmatched. Germline loops: CDR1 KGHDR, CDR2 SFDVKD. This CDR3 region has 16 residues.

The rearrangement links TRBV6-6 to TRBJ2-1, with D tentatively TRBD2 (7 bases). Per the germline V gene, CDR1 is MNHNY and CDR2 is SVGAGI (reference sequence). CDR3 length: 19 amino acids. V was shortened by 2 bases and J by 2 bases, with 22 bases between the two germline ends. The CDR3 bases are TGTGCCAGCAGTTACCCTAGGGGGGGGGACCCCGCGCCCTACAATGAGCAGTTCTTC. It specifies CASSYPRGGDPAPYNEQFF.

The gene calls are TRBV7-2 and TRBJ2-7, with a possible D match to TRBD1 (6 bases). This CDR3 has 12 amino acids. CDR1 is SGHTA, CDR2 FQGNSA, per germline. Trimming cost V 8 bases and J 2 bases, with 10 bases left between them. CDR3 sequence reads: CASWGTPYEQYF. The CDR3, as DNA: TGTGCCAGCTGGGGGACACCCTACGAGCAGTACTTC.

The V call is TRBV6-6, the J call TRBJ1-2; 8 bases are shared with TRBD1. The CDR3 is 13 amino acids. V was clipped by 6 bases and J by 8 bases; unmatched bases: 8. Germline CDR1 MNHNY, CDR2 SVGAGI (reference sequence). The DNA for the CDR3 is TGTGCCAGCAGGCTACAGGGGGAAGAAGGCTACACCTTC. It codes for CASRLQGEEGYTF.

The chain combines TRBV15 with TRBJ1-6, with no clear D. Trimming pared 0 bases from V and 5 bases from J, leaving 5 bases between. Germline V gene sequence: CDR1 LNHNV, CDR2 YYDKDF (reference sequence). The CDR3 is 14 amino acids. The CDR3 sequence: CATSRERDNSPLHF. The CDR3 coding sequence is TGTGCCACCAGCAGAGAACGGGATAATTCACCCCTCCACTTT.

This chain joins TRBV13 and TRBJ2-2; D remains ambiguous. With 0 bases removed from V and 6 bases from J, the gap between germline ends came to 11 bases. This CDR3 is built from 15 residues. The germline V gene encodes CDR1 PRHDT and CDR2 FYEKMQ (reference sequence). The DNA of the CDR3 is TGTGCCAGCAGCTTAGGCCGAAGGGAATCCGGGGAGCTGTTTTTT. It translates to CASSLGRRESGELFF.

This clonotype has a handful of counts. V and J are TRBV4-2 and TRBJ2-1; TRBD1 matches 7 bases. Looked up from germline, CDR1 is LGHNA and CDR2 is YNFKEQ. V dropped 1 base and J dropped 14; count of bases not matched to a gene: 8. The length of the CDR3 is 13 residues. The CDR3 loop reads CASSQGGSQGEFF. The CDR3 coding sequence is TGTGCCAGCAGCCAAGGAGGTTCGCAGGGGGAGTTCTTC.

This clonotype was counted only a few times. This chain joins TRBV27 and TRBJ2-1; 7 positions agree with TRBD1. This CDR3 contains 16 residues. J lost 6 bases, V lost 4 bases, and 12 bases had no gene match. CDR1 and CDR2 (germline): MNHEY, SMNVEV (reference sequence). This chain's CDR3 is CASSSHPTGPGNEQFF. CDR3 coding DNA: TGTGCCAGCAGTTCTCACCCGACAGGGCCGGGCAATGAGCAGTTCTTC.

This clonotype was observed at least ten times. The chain recombines TRBV6-1 with TRBJ1-3; D gene uncertain. The germline V gene has CDR1 MNHNS and CDR2 SASEGT. The CDR3 consists of 12 residues. V was cut by 6 bases and J by 4 bases, with 7 bases left in between. CDR3 in DNA: TGTGCCAGCAGAGCCCAGGGAAACACCATATATTTT. The encoded protein is CASRAQGNTIYF.

There are many counts of this clonotype. The chain carries TRBV6-6 and TRBJ1-1; D unclear. V lost 10 bases to trimming and J lost 1 base, with 13 bases between them. Looked up from germline, CDR1 is MNHNY and CDR2 is SVGAGI (reference sequence). The length of the CDR3 is 13 residues. The CDR3 DNA sequence: TGTGCCACCTCACGCGGGAGGAACACTGAAGCTTTCTTT. Translating it yields CATSRGRNTEAFF.

In this sample, this clonotype turned up a few times. The J gene is TRBJ2-1, the V gene TRBV7-6; D is tentatively TRBD1 or TRBD2 (5 bases each). Trimming stripped 5 bases from V and 8 bases from J, with 13 bases between. This CDR3 contains 13 residues. The V gene's germline CDR1 is SGHVS and CDR2 FNYEAQ. CDR3 loop: CASSGGRVHEQFF. CDR3 DNA sequence: TGTGCCAGCAGCGGGGGACGGGTCCATGAGCAGTTCTTC.

The J gene is TRBJ1-5, the V gene TRBV4-3; a possible D gene is TRBD1 (6 bases). The CDR3 is made up of 15 amino acids. V was pared by 2 bases and J by 1 base, with 9 bases between. Per the germline V gene, CDR1 is LGHNA and CDR2 is YSLEER. The CDR3 DNA reads TGCGCCAGCAGCCAACACACAGGGAGCAATCAGCCCCAGCATTTT. Its protein is CASSQHTGSNQPQHF.

This clonotype was picked up a small number of times. In nucleotides, the CDR3 is TGTGCCACAAGGGGGCTAGGCACTGAAGCTTTCTTT. It is translated as CATRGLGTEAFF. This chain links TRBV19 with TRBJ1-1; 7 bases are a match to TRBD1. CDR1 LNHDA and CDR2 SQIVND come from the germline V gene (reference sequence). This CDR3 contains 12 residues. Trimming at V came to 10 bases and at J to 4 bases, leaving 6 bases not matched to a gene.

The chain is built from TRBV20-1 and TRBJ2-3; D unresolved. Germline lookup yields CDR1 DFQATT and CDR2 SNEGSKA (reference sequence). Trimming pared 5 bases from V and 5 bases from J, leaving 11 bases between. The CDR3 consists of 12 residues. The CDR3 protein is CSADLRGDTQYF. The CDR3 DNA sequence: TGCAGTGCTGACCTAAGAGGAGATACGCAGTATTTT.

The V gene is TRBV27, the J gene TRBJ1-3; D remains ambiguous. The germline V gene encodes CDR1 MNHEY and CDR2 SMNVEV (reference sequence). The CDR3 is made up of 15 amino acids. V lost 2 bases and J 8 bases, leaving 16 bases between the germline ends. The CDR3 DNA reads TGTGCCAGCAGTTTACGTAGGACCCATGAGGACACCATATATTTT. Amino acids: CASSLRRTHEDTIYF.

The rearrangement joins TRBV20-1 to TRBJ1-5; no clear D. Trimming took off 0 bases at V and 1 base at J, with 4 bases between the two ends. The length of the CDR3 is 13 residues. Germline V gene sequence: CDR1 DFQATT, CDR2 SNEGSKA (reference sequence). The CDR3 loop is CSARDVSNQPQHF. The DNA for the CDR3 is TGCAGTGCTAGAGATGTGAGCAATCAGCCCCAGCATTTT.

This clonotype has at least ten counts. This chain uses TRBV7-6 with TRBJ2-1; 8 nucleotides agree with TRBD2. The CDR3 extends over 16 amino acids. The J segment lost 7 bases and the V segment lost 2 bases, leaving 10 bases of the junction unmatched. Germline-derived CDR1 and CDR2 are SGHVS and FNYEAQ. The CDR3 sequence: CASSLKTTGGRNEQFF. CDR3 DNA: TGTGCCAGCAGCTTAAAAACGACGGGGGGGCGAAATGAGCAGTTCTTC.

The V and J genes are TRBV12-5 and TRBJ2-5; D may be TRBD1 (5 bases). Germline V gene sequence: CDR1 LGHNT, CDR2 FRNRAP. The CDR3 sequence is 15 residues long. The ends were cut back, 2 bases at V and 5 bases at J, with 15 bases in the middle. The CDR3 DNA sequence: TGTGCTAGTGGTTTGTGGTATTTGGGGCAGGAGACCCAGTACTTC. Translating gives CASGLWYLGQETQYF.

This clonotype was detected a few times. The chain combines TRBV5-4 with TRBJ2-1; D perhaps matches TRBD1 (5 bases). Trimming removed 1 base at V and 5 bases at J, with 10 bases between. CDR1 SGHNT and CDR2 YYREEE come from the germline V gene (reference sequence). This CDR3 region has 14 residues. DNA for the CDR3: TGTGCCAGCAGCTTGCTATCAGGGAACAATGAGCAGTTCTTC. Translated, it gives CASSLLSGNNEQFF.

The chain carries TRBV12-3 or TRBV12-4 and TRBJ1-2; D gene ambiguous. Trimming stripped 7 bases from V and 6 bases from J, with 15 bases between. This CDR3 has 13 amino acids. The CDR3 DNA reads TGTGCCAGCAAAACTCCCCGCACGGATGGCTACACCTTC. This translates into CASKTPRTDGYTF.

This clonotype was seen a handful of times. The J gene is TRBJ1-6, the V gene TRBV7-6, with D tentatively TRBD1 (6 bases). This CDR3 has 18 amino acids. Germline-derived CDR1 and CDR2 are SGHVS and FNYEAQ. V lost 3 bases and J lost 0, with 15 bases in between. This chain's CDR3 is CASSFRGGLSSYNSPLHF. The CDR3 nucleotides read TGTGCCAGCAGCTTCCGGGGGGGGCTGAGCTCCTATAATTCACCCCTCCACTTT.

In this sample, this clonotype turned up many times. The chain uses TRBV12-3 or TRBV12-4 and TRBJ2-1, with 7 positions matching TRBD2. The J segment lost 6 bases and the V segment lost 8 bases, leaving 4 bases of the junction unmatched. The CDR3 sequence is 12 residues long. The DNA of the CDR3 is TGTGCCAGCCTTGGGGGGGGCAATGAGCAGTTCTTC. It specifies CASLGGGNEQFF.

There are a few counts of this clonotype. This chain uses TRBV24-1 with TRBJ2-5, with TRBD1 as a possible D gene (6 bases). This CDR3 is built from 15 residues. Germline V gene sequence: CDR1 KGHDR, CDR2 SFDVKD. V lost 4 bases to trimming and J lost 2 bases, with 13 bases between them. CDR3 in DNA: TGTGCCACCAGTGACACAGGGTTGAGGCAAGAGACCCAGTACTTC. Encoded protein: CATSDTGLRQETQYF.

This clonotype has more than one count but fewer than ten. The chain is built from TRBV12-5 and TRBJ1-2, with 10 positions matching TRBD1. The CDR3 sequence is 15 residues long. The germline V gene encodes CDR1 LGHNT and CDR2 FRNRAP. V lost 6 bases and J lost 4; bases outside the gene matches: 8. This chain's CDR3 is CASGTGTGVGYGYTF. The CDR3, as DNA: TGTGCTAGTGGGACCGGGACAGGGGTCGGCTATGGCTACACCTTC.

To note about this clonotype: Being one base from a much bigger clone, this may be a read error. The chain has TRBV12-3 or TRBV12-4 and TRBJ2-2; D uncertain. This CDR3 spans 12 amino acids. The V end was cut by 3 bases, the J end by 6 bases, with 5 bases between. Here the CDR3 DNA reads TGTGCCAGCAGTTTTTTCCCCGGGGAGCTGTTTTTT. Its protein is CASSFFPGELFF.